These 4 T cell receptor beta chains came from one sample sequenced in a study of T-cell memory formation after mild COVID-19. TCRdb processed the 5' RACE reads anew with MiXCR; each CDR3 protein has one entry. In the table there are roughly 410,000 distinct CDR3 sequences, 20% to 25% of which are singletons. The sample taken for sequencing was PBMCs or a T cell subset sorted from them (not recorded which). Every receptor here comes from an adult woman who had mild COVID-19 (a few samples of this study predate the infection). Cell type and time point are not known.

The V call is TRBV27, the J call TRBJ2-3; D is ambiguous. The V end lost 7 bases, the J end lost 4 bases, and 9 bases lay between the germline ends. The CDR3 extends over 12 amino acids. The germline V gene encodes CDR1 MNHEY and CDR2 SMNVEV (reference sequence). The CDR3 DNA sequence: TGTGCCAGCACGAATGTTGCAGATACGCAGTATTTT. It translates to CASTNVADTQYF.

CDR3 protein: CASTRQRDYEQYF. In DNA, the CDR3 is TGTGCCAGCACCAGACAGCGGGACTACGAGCAGTACTTC. The rearrangement uses TRBV12-3 or TRBV12-4 and TRBJ2-7; 7 nucleotides match TRBD2. J lost 3 bases, V lost 7 bases, and 6 bases had no gene match. The CDR3 covers 13 residues.

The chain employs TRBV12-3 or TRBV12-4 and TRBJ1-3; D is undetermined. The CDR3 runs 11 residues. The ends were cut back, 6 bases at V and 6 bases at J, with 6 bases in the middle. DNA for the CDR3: TGTGCCAGCAGAGACGCAAACACCATATATTTT. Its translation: CASRDANTIYF.

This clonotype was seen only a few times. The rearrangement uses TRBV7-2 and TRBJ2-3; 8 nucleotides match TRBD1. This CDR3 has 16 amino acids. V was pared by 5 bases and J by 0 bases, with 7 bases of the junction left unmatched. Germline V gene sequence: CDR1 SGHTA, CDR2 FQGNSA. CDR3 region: CASSLWTGRSTDTQYF. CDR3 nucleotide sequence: TGTGCCAGCAGCCTCTGGACAGGGCGTAGCACAGATACGCAGTATTTT.